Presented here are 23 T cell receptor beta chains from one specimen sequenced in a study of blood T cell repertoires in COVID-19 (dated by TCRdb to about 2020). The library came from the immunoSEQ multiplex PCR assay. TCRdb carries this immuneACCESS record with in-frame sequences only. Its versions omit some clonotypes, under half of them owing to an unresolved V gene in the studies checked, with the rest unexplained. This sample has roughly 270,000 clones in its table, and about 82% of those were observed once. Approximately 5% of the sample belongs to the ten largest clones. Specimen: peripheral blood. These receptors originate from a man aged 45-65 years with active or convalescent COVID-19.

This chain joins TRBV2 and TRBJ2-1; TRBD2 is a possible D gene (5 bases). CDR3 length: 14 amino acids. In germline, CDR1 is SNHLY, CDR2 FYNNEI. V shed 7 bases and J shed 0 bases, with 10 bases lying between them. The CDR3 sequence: CASTVTSSYNEQFF. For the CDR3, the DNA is TGTGCCAGCACCGTAACTAGCTCCTACAATGAGCAGTTCTTC.

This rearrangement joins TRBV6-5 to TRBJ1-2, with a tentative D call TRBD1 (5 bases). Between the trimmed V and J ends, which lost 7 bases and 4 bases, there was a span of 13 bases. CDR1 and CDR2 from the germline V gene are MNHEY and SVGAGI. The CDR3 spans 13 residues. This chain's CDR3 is CASTQGGPYGYTF. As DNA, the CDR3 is TGTGCCAGCACCCAGGGAGGGCCCTATGGCTACACCTTC.

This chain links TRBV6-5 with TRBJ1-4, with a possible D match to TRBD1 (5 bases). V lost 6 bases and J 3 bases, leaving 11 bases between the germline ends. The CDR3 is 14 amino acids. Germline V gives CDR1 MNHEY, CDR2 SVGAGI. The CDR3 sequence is CASSNRPPNEKLFF. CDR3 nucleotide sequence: TGTGCCAGCAGCAACAGGCCCCCTAATGAAAAACTGTTTTTT.

CDR3 amino acids: CASSALGGSGTEAFF. For the CDR3, the DNA is TGTGCCAGCAGCGCTTTAGGGGGCTCGGGCACTGAAGCTTTCTTT. The J gene is TRBJ1-1, the V gene TRBV9, with 7 bases identical to TRBD1. The CDR3 is made up of 15 amino acids. The trim removed 3 bases at V and 4 bases at J, leaving 9 bases unmatched. Germline CDR1 is SGDLS and CDR2 is YYNGEE.

The CDR3: CASSSLGSGLSTDTQYF. The CDR3 coding sequence is TGTGCCAGCAGCTCCTTAGGGAGCGGCCTGAGCACAGATACGCAGTATTTT. The chain is built from TRBV7-8 and TRBJ2-3, with a weak D call TRBD2 (5 bases). Germline V gene data show CDR1 as SGHVS and CDR2 as FQNEAQ. V was pared by 4 bases and J by 0 bases, with 17 bases between. This CDR3 comprises 17 residues.

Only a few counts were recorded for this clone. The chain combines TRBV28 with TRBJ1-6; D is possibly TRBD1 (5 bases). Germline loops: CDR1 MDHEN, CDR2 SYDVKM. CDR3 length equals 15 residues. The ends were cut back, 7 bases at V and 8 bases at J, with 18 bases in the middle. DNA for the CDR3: TGTGCCAGCACCATCCCCGTAAGGGGCTATTCACCCCTCCACTTT. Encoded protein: CASTIPVRGYSPLHF. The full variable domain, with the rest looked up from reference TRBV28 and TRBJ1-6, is DVKVTQSSRYLVKRTGEKVFLECVQDMDHENMFWYRQDPGLGLRLIYFSYDVKMKEKGDIPEGYSVSREKKERFSLILESASTNQTSMYLCASTIPVRGYSPLHFGNGTRLTVT.

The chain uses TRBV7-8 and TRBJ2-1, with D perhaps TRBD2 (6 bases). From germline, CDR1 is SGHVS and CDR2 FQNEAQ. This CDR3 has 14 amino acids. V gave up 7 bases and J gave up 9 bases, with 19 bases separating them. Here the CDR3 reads CASTLSSMGGEQFF. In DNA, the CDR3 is TGTGCCAGCACCCTATCATCGATGGGGGGTGAGCAGTTCTTC.

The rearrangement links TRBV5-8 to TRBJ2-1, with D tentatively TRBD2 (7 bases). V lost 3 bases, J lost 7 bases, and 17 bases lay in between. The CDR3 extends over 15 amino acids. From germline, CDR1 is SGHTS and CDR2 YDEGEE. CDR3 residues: CASSSWGRESNEQFF. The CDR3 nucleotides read TGTGCCAGCAGCTCTTGGGGGCGGGAGTCGAATGAGCAGTTCTTC.

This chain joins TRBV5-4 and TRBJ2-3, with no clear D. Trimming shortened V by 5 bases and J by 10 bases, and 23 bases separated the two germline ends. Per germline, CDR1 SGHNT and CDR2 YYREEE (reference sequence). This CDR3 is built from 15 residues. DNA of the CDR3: TGTGCCAGCAGATCACGCCCCGACGTAGCTCGCCCGCAGTATTTT. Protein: CASRSRPDVARPQYF.

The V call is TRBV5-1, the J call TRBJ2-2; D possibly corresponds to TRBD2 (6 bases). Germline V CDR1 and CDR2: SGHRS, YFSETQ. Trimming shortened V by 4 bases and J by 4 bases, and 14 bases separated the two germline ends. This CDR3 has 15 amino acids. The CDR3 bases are TGCGCCAGCAGCCTAGACGGGGGAGTCACCGGGGAGCTGTTTTTT. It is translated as CASSLDGGVTGELFF.

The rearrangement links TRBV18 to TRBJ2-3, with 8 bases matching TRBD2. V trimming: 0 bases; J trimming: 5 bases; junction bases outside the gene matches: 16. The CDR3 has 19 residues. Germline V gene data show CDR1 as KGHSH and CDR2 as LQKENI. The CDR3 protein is CASSPPGELAGHVRDTQYF. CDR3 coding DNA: TGTGCCAGCTCACCACCGGGAGAGCTAGCGGGCCACGTCCGAGATACGCAGTATTTT.

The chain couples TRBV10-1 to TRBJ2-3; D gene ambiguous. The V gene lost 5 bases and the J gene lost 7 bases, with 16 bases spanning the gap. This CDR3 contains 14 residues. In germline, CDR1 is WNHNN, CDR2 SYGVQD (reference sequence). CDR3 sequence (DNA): TGCGCCAGCAGTAGGAGCCCAGTCCCTAATACGCAGTATTTT. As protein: CASSRSPVPNTQYF.

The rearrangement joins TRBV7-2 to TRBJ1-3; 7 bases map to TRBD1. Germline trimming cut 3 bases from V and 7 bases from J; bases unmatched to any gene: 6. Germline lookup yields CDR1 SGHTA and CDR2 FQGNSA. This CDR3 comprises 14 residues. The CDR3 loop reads CASSLVGGENTIYF. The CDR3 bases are TGTGCCAGCAGCTTGGTAGGGGGCGAGAACACCATATATTTT. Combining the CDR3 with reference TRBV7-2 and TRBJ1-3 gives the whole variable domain GAGVSQSPSNKVTEKGKDVELRCDPISGHTALYWYRQSLGQGLEFLIYFQGNSAPDKSGLPSDRFSAERTGGSVSTLTIQRTQQEDSAVYLCASSLVGGENTIYFGEGSWLTVV.

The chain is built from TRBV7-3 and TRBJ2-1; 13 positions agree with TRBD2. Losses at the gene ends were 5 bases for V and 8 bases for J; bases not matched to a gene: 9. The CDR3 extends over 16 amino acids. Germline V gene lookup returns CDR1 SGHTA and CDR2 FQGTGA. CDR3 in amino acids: CASSQLGLAGVDEQFF. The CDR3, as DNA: TGTGCCAGCAGCCAGCTAGGACTAGCGGGAGTTGATGAGCAGTTCTTC.

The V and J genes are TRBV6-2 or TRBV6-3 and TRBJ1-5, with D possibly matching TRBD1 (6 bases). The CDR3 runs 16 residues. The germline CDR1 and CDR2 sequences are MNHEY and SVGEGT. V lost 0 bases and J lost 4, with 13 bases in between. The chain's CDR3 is CASSYSKGTSNQPQHF. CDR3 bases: TGTGCCAGCAGTTACTCGAAGGGGACATCGAATCAGCCCCAGCATTTT.

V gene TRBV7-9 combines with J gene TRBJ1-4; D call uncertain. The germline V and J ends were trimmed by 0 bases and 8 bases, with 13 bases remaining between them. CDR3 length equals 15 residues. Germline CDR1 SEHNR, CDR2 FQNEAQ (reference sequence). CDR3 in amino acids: CASSLARGLGEKLFF. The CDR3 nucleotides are TGTGCCAGCAGCTTAGCCCGGGGTTTGGGAGAAAAACTGTTTTTT.

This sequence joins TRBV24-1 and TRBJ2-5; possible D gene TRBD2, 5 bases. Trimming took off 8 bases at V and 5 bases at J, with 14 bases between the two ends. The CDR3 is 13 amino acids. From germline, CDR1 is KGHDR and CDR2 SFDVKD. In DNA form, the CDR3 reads TGTGCCACCAAAGGACCCGGGATGGAGACCCAGTACTTC. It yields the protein CATKGPGMETQYF.

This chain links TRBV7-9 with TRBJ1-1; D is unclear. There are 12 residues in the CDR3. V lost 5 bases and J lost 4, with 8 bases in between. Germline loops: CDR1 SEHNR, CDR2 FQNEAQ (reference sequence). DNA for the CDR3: TGTGCCAGCAGCCCGACTGTCACTGAAGCTTTCTTT. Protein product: CASSPTVTEAFF.

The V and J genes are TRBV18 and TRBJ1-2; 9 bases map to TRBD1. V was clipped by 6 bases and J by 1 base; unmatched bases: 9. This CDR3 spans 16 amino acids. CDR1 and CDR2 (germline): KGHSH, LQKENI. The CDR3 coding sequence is TGTGCCAGCTCCCCCCGACAGGGGGGCATTAACTATGGCTACACCTTC. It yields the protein CASSPRQGGINYGYTF.

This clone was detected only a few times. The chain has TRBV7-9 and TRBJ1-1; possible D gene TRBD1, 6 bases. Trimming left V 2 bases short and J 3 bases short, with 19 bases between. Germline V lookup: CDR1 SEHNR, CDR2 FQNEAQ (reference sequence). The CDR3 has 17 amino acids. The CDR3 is CASSLSRPRGLYTEAFF. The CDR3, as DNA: TGTGCCAGCAGCTTATCGCGGCCCAGGGGATTATACACTGAAGCTTTCTTT.

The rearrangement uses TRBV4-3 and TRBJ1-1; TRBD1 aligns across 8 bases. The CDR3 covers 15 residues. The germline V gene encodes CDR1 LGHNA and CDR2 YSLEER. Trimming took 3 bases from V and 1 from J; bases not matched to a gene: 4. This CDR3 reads CASSQPGQENTEAFF. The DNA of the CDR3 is TGCGCCAGCAGCCAGCCGGGACAGGAGAACACTGAAGCTTTCTTT.

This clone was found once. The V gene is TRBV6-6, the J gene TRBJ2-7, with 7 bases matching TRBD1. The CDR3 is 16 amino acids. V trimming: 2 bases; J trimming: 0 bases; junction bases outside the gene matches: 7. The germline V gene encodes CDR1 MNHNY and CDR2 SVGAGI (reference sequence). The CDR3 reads CASSYQSGTASYEQYF. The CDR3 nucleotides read TGTGCCAGCAGTTACCAATCCGGGACAGCCTCCTACGAGCAGTACTTC.

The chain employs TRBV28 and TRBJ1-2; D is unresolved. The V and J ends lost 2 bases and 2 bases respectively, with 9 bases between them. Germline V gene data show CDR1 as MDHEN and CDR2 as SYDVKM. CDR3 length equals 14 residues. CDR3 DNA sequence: TGTGCCAGCAGTTTAGCGGCAGCAAACTATGGCTACACCTTC. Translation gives CASSLAAANYGYTF.